The present entry profiles one TCR beta chain with its context. This entry belongs to a study of blood T cell repertoires in COVID-19. Background on the study: Some COVID-19 samples were acute and others convalescent; all came from the United States, Italy and Spain.

Original handling: Reference gene primer amplification gave nucleated cell count estimates. Produced via immunoSEQ multiplex PCR; TCRdb's table is partial and in-frame only. V, J and clone size derive from that table, while D and trimming were established from the DNA sequence. The sample holds fewer than 85,000 clones; approximately 80% are singletons and the top ten take roughly 4.5%. Germline V gives CDR1 MDHEN, CDR2 SYDVKM. Trimming removed 5 bases from V and 4 bases from J; junction bases left unmatched: 5. CDR3 size: 14 residues. The clonotype originates from a woman aged 55-69 years with acute or convalescent COVID-19. The chain has TRBV28 and TRBJ1-3; TRBD1 matches at 7 bases. The sequencing input was peripheral blood. CDR3 sequence reads: CASSTTGAGNTIYF. The CDR3, as DNA: TGTGCCAGCAGTACAACAGGGGCCGGAAACACCATATATTTT.